This T cell receptor beta chain was obtained from a study of a mutant IDH1 vaccine in newly diagnosed glioma. Study-wide context: Treatment recipients were approximately 60% male and around 38% female, and their mean age was around 39 years.

Comment on this clone: The antigen is undetermined.

Points from the study as a whole: Altogether, 80% to 95% of patients exhibited vaccine-induced immune responses.

Profiled with immunoSEQ multiplex PCR; TCRdb holds only in-frame clones, not every one. The sample includes roughly 86,000 clones, roughly 75% of them seen just once. This sample's time point: baseline, week 1 (first vaccination visit). Treatment meaning: pre-vaccination baseline after standard-of-care therapy. CDR3 length: 13 residues. Germline V gene lookup returns CDR1 GTSNPN and CDR2 SVGIG (reference sequence). The germline V and J ends were trimmed by 5 bases and 5 bases, with 15 bases remaining between them. The gene calls are TRBV30 and TRBJ2-5, with D perhaps matching TRBD1 (6 bases). The sequencing used PBMCs, collected from a glioma patient treated with radiotherapy, temozolomide or both. This sequence was found in a man aged 40-49 years with glioma. The CDR3 DNA reads TGTGCCTGGTCGAGGGGGAGTCGTGAGACCCAGTACTTC. It encodes CAWSRGSRETQYF. The full variable domain, with the rest looked up from reference TRBV30 and TRBJ2-5, is SQTIHQWPATLVQPVGSPLSLECTVEGTSNPNLYWYRQAAGRGLQLLFYSVGIGQISSEVPQNLSASRPQDRQFILSSKKLLLSDSGFYLCAWSRGSRETQYFGPGTRLLVL.